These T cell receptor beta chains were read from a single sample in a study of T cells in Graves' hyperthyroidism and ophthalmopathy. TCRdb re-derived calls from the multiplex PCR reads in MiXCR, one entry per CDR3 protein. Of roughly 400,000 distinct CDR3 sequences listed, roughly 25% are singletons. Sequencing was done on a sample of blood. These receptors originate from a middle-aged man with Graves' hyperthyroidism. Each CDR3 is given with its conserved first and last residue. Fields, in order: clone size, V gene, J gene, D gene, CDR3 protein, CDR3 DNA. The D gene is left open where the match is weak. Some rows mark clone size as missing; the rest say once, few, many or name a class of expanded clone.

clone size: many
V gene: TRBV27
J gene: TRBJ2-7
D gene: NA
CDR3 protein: CASSIHRGRGDEQYF
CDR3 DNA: TGTGCCAGCAGTATTCACAGGGGCCGGGGGGACGAGCAGTACTTC

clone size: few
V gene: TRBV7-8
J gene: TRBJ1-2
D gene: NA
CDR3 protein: CASSFGLYGRGDGYTF
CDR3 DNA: TGTGCCAGCAGCTTTGGGCTATATGGCAGGGGTGACGGCTACACCTTC

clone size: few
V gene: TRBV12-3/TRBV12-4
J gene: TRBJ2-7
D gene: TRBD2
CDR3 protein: CASSSPGLGRYEQYF
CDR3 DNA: TGTGCCAGCAGTAGCCCGGGACTAGGACGTTACGAGCAGTACTTC

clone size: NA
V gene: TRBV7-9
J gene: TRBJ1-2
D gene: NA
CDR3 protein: CASSRTGNYGYTF
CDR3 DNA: TGTGCCAGCAGCCGAACAGGGAACTATGGCTACACCTTC

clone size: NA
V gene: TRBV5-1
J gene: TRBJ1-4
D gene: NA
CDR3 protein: CASSLNRPFEKLFF
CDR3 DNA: TGCGCCAGCAGCTTGAATAGGCCTTTTGAAAAACTGTTTTTT

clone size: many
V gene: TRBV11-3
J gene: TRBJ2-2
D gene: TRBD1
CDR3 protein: CASRGQGNTGELFF
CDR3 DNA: TGTGCCAGCAGGGGACAGGGGAACACCGGGGAGCTGTTTTTT

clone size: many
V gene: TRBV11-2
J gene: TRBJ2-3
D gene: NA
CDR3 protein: CASSVHRGITDTQYF
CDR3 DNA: TGTGCCAGCAGCGTTCACCGGGGGATCACAGATACGCAGTATTTT

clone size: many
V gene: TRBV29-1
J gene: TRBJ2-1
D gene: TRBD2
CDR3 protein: CSVDRERASGRWDEQFF
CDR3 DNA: TGCAGCGTTGATCGGGAGAGGGCTAGCGGGAGGTGGGATGAGCAGTTCTTC

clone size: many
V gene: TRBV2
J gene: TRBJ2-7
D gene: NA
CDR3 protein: CASSASRDVYYEQYF
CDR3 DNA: TGTGCCAGCAGTGCCAGTCGGGACGTATACTACGAGCAGTACTTC

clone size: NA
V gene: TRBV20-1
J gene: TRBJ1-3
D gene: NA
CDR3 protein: CSALQGPPGNTIYF
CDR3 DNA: TGCAGTGCTTTACAGGGTCCTCCTGGAAACACCATATATTTT

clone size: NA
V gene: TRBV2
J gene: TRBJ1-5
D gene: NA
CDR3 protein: CASSHPPEGQPQHF
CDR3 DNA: TGTGCCAGCAGCCACCCCCCGGAGGGTCAGCCCCAGCATTTT

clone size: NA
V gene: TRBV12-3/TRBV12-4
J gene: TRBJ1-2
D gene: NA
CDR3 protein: CASIRANDYGYTF
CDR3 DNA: TGTGCCAGCATCCGGGCCAATGACTATGGCTACACCTTC

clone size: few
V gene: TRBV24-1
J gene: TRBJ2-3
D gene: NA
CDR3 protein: CATGTENTDTQYF
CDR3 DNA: TGTGCCACCGGGACGGAAAACACAGATACGCAGTATTTT

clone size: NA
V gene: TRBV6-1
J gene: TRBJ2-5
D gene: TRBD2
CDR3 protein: CASSEDGRNLGQETQYF
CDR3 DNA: TGTGCCAGCAGTGAAGACGGGAGGAATCTGGGGCAAGAGACCCAGTACTTC

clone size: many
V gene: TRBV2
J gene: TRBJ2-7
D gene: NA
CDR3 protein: CASRIARPYEQYF
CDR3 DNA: TGTGCCAGCAGGATCGCGCGCCCCTACGAGCAGTACTTC

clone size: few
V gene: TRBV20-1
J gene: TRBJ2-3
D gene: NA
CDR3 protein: CSAEDRGADTQYF
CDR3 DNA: TGCAGTGCTGAGGACAGAGGAGCAGATACGCAGTATTTT

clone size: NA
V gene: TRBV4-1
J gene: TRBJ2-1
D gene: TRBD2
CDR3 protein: CASSHPPGTSGIYNEQFF
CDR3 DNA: TGCGCCAGCAGCCATCCTCCGGGGACTAGCGGGATATACAATGAGCAGTTCTTC

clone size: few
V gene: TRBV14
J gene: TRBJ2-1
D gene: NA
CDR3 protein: CASSQDYVDNEQFF
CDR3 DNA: TGTGCCAGCAGCCAAGATTATGTGGACAATGAGCAGTTCTTC

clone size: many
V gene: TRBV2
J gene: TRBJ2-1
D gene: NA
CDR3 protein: CASSEARRGQFF
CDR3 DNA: TGTGCCAGCAGTGAAGCGCGAAGGGGGCAGTTCTTC

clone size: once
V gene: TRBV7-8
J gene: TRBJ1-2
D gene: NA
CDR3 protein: CASSLGGPRYGYTF
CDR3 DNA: TGTGCCAGCAGCTTGGGAGGGCCTCGCTATGGCTACACCTTC

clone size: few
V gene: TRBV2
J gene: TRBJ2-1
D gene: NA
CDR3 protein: CASATPGSEQFF
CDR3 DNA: TGTGCCAGCGCTACGCCCGGAAGTGAGCAGTTCTTC

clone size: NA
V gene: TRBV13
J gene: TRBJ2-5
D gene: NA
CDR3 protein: CASSLGGTYQETQYF
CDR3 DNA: TGTGCCAGCAGCTTAGGAGGGACCTACCAAGAGACCCAGTACTTC

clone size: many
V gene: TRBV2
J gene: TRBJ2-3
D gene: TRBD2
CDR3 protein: CASSDGGGISNTQYF
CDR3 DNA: TGTGCCAGCAGTGATGGCGGGGGGATCTCAAATACGCAGTATTTT

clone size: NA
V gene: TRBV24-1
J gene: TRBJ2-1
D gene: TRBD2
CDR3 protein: CATSDTTSGRGDEQFF
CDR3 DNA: TGTGCCACCAGTGACACCACTAGCGGCCGTGGTGATGAGCAGTTCTTC

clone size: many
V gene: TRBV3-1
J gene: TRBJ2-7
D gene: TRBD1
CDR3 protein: CASSPGTGSFEQYF
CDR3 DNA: TGTGCCAGCAGCCCCGGGACAGGGTCATTCGAGCAGTACTTC

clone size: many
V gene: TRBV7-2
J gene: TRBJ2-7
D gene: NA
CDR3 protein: CASSPGLYEQYF
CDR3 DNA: TGTGCCAGCAGCCCGGGACTCTACGAGCAGTACTTC